These 21 T cell receptor beta chains were sequenced from one sample in a study of graft-versus-host responses after intestinal transplantation. Here immunoSEQ multiplex PCR was the method, and the copy in TCRdb shows in-frame clones only, minus some. The table records around 97,000 clones, about nine tenths of them present only once. These receptors have no known antigen. The sample consisted of unstimulated CD4+ T cells sorted from spleen or lymph node cells, taken before transplant. These receptors were obtained from a human donor who was the organ donor for an intestinal transplant.

The V gene is TRBV7-3, the J gene TRBJ2-2; 7 nucleotides align to TRBD2. This CDR3 comprises 13 residues. CDR1 is SGHTA and CDR2 is FQGTGA in the germline V gene. After removal of 8 bases from V and 4 bases from J, the junction contained 4 bases not matched to a gene. CDR3 loop: CASGASGTGELFF. The CDR3, as DNA: TGTGCCAGCGGGGCTAGCGGCACCGGGGAGCTGTTTTTT.

This clone was observed a few times. Distinct nucleotide sequences in the sample also encode this CDR3. The chain recombines TRBV18 with TRBJ1-5; 7 positions agree with TRBD1. The germline gives CDR1 KGHSH, CDR2 LQKENI. The V gene end was trimmed by 1 base and the J gene end by 2 bases; junction bases not matched to a gene: 2. The CDR3 has 15 amino acids. The CDR3 spells CASSPQGAGNQPQHF. CDR3 in DNA: TGTGCCAGCTCACCACAGGGGGCTGGCAATCAGCCCCAGCATTTT.

The sample holds a few counts of this clone. The chain uses TRBV4-3 and TRBJ1-6, with D uncertain. This CDR3 contains 11 residues. V was clipped by 1 base and J by 14 bases, with 6 bases between them. Germline CDR1 is LGHNA and CDR2 is YSLEER. CDR3 residues: CASSQGGALHF. Written as DNA, the CDR3 is TGCGCCAGCAGCCAAGGCGGGGCCCTCCACTTT.

The chain combines TRBV19 with TRBJ2-5; possible D gene TRBD1, 6 bases. Germline V gene lookup returns CDR1 LNHDA and CDR2 SQIVND (reference sequence). This CDR3 spans 13 amino acids. Trimming cost V 3 bases and J 4 bases, with 9 bases left between them. The CDR3 spells CASSISRGETQYF. CDR3 sequence (DNA): TGTGCCAGTAGTATCAGCAGGGGAGAGACCCAGTACTTC.

This sequence joins TRBV4-3 and TRBJ1-2, with 7 bases that match TRBD1. With 4 bases clipped from V and 2 bases from J, the junction kept 1 base outside the gene matches. CDR3 length: 13 amino acids. From germline, CDR1 is LGHNA and CDR2 YSLEER. As DNA, the CDR3 is TGCGCCAGCAGCCCACAGGGGAACTATGGCTACACCTTC. It is translated as CASSPQGNYGYTF.

The V and J genes are TRBV6-5 and TRBJ1-5; D unclear. CDR3 size: 15 residues. Trimming took off 5 bases at V and 4 bases at J, with 15 bases between the two ends. Germline-derived CDR1 and CDR2 are MNHEY and SVGAGI. For the CDR3, the DNA is TGTGCCAGCAGTGCCCGCGGGAGCAGGAATCAGCCCCAGCATTTT. Encoded protein: CASSARGSRNQPQHF.

This chain joins TRBV4-2 and TRBJ2-7; 9 bases align to TRBD2. CDR1 LGHNA and CDR2 YNFKEQ come from the germline V gene. CDR3 length: 16 amino acids. V dropped 1 base and J dropped 4; count of bases not matched to a gene: 8. The CDR3 nucleotides are TGTGCCAGCAGCCAAGCGGCGGGGACTAGCCAATACGAGCAGTACTTC. Its translation: CASSQAAGTSQYEQYF.

V usage is TRBV5-4 and J usage is TRBJ2-1; D perhaps matches TRBD1 (6 bases). The length of the CDR3 is 15 residues. Germline V CDR1 and CDR2: SGHNT, YYREEE (reference sequence). Trimming shortened V by 0 bases and J by 1 base, and 8 bases separated the two germline ends. DNA for the CDR3: TGTGCCAGCAGCTTGGGACAGGTTTCCTACAATGAGCAGTTCTTC. Translation gives CASSLGQVSYNEQFF.

The chain has TRBV5-4 and TRBJ2-3, with D possibly TRBD1 on 5 matching bases. Germline values: CDR1 SGHNT, CDR2 YYREEE (reference sequence). Deletions cut 0 bases from V and 1 base from J, with 9 bases between. CDR3 size: 15 residues. Written as DNA, the CDR3 is TGTGCCAGCAGCTTGGGGCAGGGTCGCACAGATACGCAGTATTTT. Amino acid sequence: CASSLGQGRTDTQYF.

This rearrangement joins TRBV28 to TRBJ1-1; a weak D match, TRBD1 (6 bases). CDR1 and CDR2 from the germline V gene are MDHEN and SYDVKM. The ends were cut back, 10 bases at V and 6 bases at J, with 12 bases in the middle. The CDR3 runs to 11 residues. The CDR3 coding sequence is TGTGCCACAGGGGTAACGGCTGAAGCTTTCTTT. Residues: CATGVTAEAFF.

This clone occurred once. V gene TRBV29-1 combines with J gene TRBJ1-1; possible D gene TRBD1, 6 bases. CDR1 and CDR2 from the germline V gene are SQVTM and ANQGSEA. This CDR3 comprises 15 residues. The V and J ends lost 7 bases and 2 bases respectively, with 20 bases between them. CDR3 sequence: CSGDPVGASNTEAFF. In nucleotides, the CDR3 is TGCAGCGGGGACCCCGTGGGGGCTTCTAACACTGAAGCTTTCTTT.

V usage is TRBV7-9 and J usage is TRBJ2-1; 9 nucleotides agree with TRBD2. The trim removed 0 bases at V and 1 base at J, leaving 10 bases unmatched. The CDR3 length is 19 residues. Germline V gives CDR1 SEHNR, CDR2 FQNEAQ (reference sequence). DNA for the CDR3: TGTGCCAGCAGCTTAGCCTTAGGGAGCGGGGGGTTATCCTACAATGAGCAGTTCTTC. It encodes CASSLALGSGGLSYNEQFF. Full variable domain (rest looked up from reference TRBV7-9 and TRBJ2-1): DTGVSQNPRHKITKRGQNVTFRCDPISEHNRLYWYRQTLGQGPEFLTYFQNEAQLEKSRLLSDRFSAERPKGSFSTLEIQRTEQGDSAMYLCASSLALGSGGLSYNEQFFGPGTRLTVL.

The rearrangement joins TRBV10-2 to TRBJ2-3; 13 bases line up with TRBD2. The CDR3 sequence is 18 residues long. Germline values: CDR1 WSHSY, CDR2 SAAADI. J was trimmed by 4 bases and V by 4 bases; bases with no gene match: 11. In nucleotides, the CDR3 is TGCGCCAGCAGTGCCCGACGCTCCGGGACTAGCGGGGCAGATACGCAGTATTTT. It yields the protein CASSARRSGTSGADTQYF.

The rearrangement joins TRBV5-1 to TRBJ2-3; 15 nucleotides match TRBD2. Trimming took 3 bases from V and 1 from J; bases not matched to a gene: 0. Germline CDR1 SGHRS, CDR2 YFSETQ. This CDR3 comprises 16 residues. Written as DNA, the CDR3 is TGCGCCAGCAGCTGGACTAGCGGGGGGGGCACAGATACGCAGTATTTT. The encoded protein is CASSWTSGGGTDTQYF.

The rearrangement uses TRBV5-4 and TRBJ1-2, with 7 positions matching TRBD1. V lost 0 bases and J lost 4; bases outside the gene matches: 9. Germline V gene data show CDR1 as SGHNT and CDR2 as YYREEE (reference sequence). The CDR3 has 16 residues. CDR3 sequence: CASSLDHRGRGYGYTF. In DNA, the CDR3 is TGTGCCAGCAGCTTGGACCACAGGGGAAGGGGCTATGGCTACACCTTC.

The genes are TRBV5-1 and TRBJ2-3; 7 bases match TRBD1. Per germline, CDR1 SGHRS and CDR2 YFSETQ. The V and J ends lost 1 base and 0 bases, in that order; junction bases with no gene match: 8. CDR3 length: 17 amino acids. The CDR3 coding sequence is TGCGCCAGCAGCTTGACGACAGGGTGGTCTAGCACAGATACGCAGTATTTT. This encodes CASSLTTGWSSTDTQYF. Complete variable domain (other parts from reference TRBV5-1 and TRBJ2-3): KAGVTQTPRYLIKTRGQQVTLSCSPISGHRSVSWYQQTPGQGLQFLFEYFSETQRNKGNFPGRFSGRQFSNSRSEMNVSTLELGDSALYLCASSLTTGWSSTDTQYFGPGTRLTVL.

This sequence joins TRBV5-6 and TRBJ1-2; the D gene is possibly TRBD1 (6 bases). Germline assignment: CDR1 SGHDT and CDR2 YYEEEE. This CDR3 is 16 amino acids long. V shed 2 bases and J shed 3 bases, with 17 bases lying between them. CDR3 DNA: TGTGCCAGCAGCTTTTTCTCTTCGGCAGGGGACTATGGCTACACCTTC. It specifies CASSFFSSAGDYGYTF.

The chain is built from TRBV7-3 and TRBJ2-1; possibly TRBD2 for D (5 bases). The germline V gene encodes CDR1 SGHTA and CDR2 FQGTGA. Trimming shortened V by 4 bases and J by 8 bases, and 24 bases separated the two germline ends. This CDR3 has 17 amino acids. The CDR3 reads CASSSPRLPLTVDEQFF. As DNA, the CDR3 is TGTGCCAGCAGCTCGCCGAGACTACCCCTAACCGTCGATGAGCAGTTCTTC.

The chain carries TRBV6-5 and TRBJ1-2; D gene uncertain. Trimming pared 8 bases from V and 3 bases from J, leaving 19 bases between. The CDR3 is made up of 15 amino acids. Germline loops: CDR1 MNHEY, CDR2 SVGAGI. CDR3 bases: TGTGCCAGCGGACTCTGGGCCGGCAAGCACTATGGCTACACCTTC. Translating it yields CASGLWAGKHYGYTF.

The chain has TRBV11-3 and TRBJ2-5, with 7 bases that match TRBD1. Germline trimming cut 5 bases from V and 2 bases from J; bases unmatched to any gene: 5. Germline CDR1 SGHNT, CDR2 YENEEA. The CDR3 has 14 amino acids. The CDR3 protein is CASSLGQDQETQYF. In DNA form, the CDR3 reads TGTGCCAGCAGCCTCGGACAGGATCAAGAGACCCAGTACTTC. The full variable domain, in which reference TRBV11-3 and TRBJ2-5 provide the parts outside the CDR3, is EAGVVQSPRYKIIEKKQPVAFWCNPISGHNTLYWYLQNLGQGPELLIRYENEEAVDDSQLPKDRFSAERLKGVDSTLKIQPAELGDSAVYLCASSLGQDQETQYFGPGTRLLVL.

This clone occurred once. This chain uses TRBV27 with TRBJ2-5; TRBD1 agrees at 10 bases. The CDR3 contains 17 residues. In germline, CDR1 is MNHEY, CDR2 SMNVEV (reference sequence). The V gene end was trimmed by 1 base and the J gene end by 0 bases; junction bases not matched to a gene: 5. Written as DNA, the CDR3 is TGTGCCAGCAGTTTATTGGGACAGGGGCCCTACCAAGAGACCCAGTACTTC. Amino acid sequence: CASSLLGQGPYQETQYF.